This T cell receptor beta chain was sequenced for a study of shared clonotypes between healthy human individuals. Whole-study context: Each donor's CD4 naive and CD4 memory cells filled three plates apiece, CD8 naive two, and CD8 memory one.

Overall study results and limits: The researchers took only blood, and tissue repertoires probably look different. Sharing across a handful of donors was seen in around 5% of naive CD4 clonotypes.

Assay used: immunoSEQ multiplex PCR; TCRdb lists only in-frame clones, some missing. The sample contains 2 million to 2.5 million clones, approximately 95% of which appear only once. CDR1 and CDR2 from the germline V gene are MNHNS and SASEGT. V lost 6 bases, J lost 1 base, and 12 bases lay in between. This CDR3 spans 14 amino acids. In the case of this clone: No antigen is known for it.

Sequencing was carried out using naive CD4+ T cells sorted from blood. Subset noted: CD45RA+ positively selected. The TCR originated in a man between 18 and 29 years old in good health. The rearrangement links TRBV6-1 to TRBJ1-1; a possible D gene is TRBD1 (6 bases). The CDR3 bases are TGTGCCAGCAGCCGGGACAACCCGAACACTGAAGCTTTCTTT. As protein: CASSRDNPNTEAFF.